This T cell receptor (beta chain) was observed in a study of blood T cell repertoires in COVID-19 (dated by TCRdb to between 2020 and 2021). Looking at the study overall: The collaborator samples originated in the United States, Italy and Spain and spanned the acute and convalescent phases of COVID-19. The material from the prospective study consisted of cDNA or gDNA derived from T cells, B-cell-depleted T cells, or PBMCs. Deeply sampled blood TCRbeta repertoires from subjects exposed to, actively infected with, or recovered from COVID-19 were included in the dataset. The repertoires were released in a freely available public database intended as a resource for research on the immune response to SARS-CoV-2. Samples came from the ongoing ImmuneRACE study (first 160 participants) plus 1,254 subjects from 6 global collaborators. Nearly every sample came with metadata listing a de-identified subject ID, COVID-19 status, age in years and sex. Where HLA class I and class II types were available, the types were taken from metadata supplied by the sample provider, not from assay-based typing. What the work shows at the level of the full study, not this receptor alone: The amount of clinical and demographic metadata varied by source and participant and was provided uncurated.

The germline V gene (reference sequence) specifies GTSNPN as CDR1 and SVGIG as CDR2. From the cysteine up to the phenylalanine, the CDR3 has a length of 14 residues. The CDR3 DNA has 42 bases and is translated from base 1. The junction shows trimming of 1 base on V and 4 bases on J, plus 11 bases between the germline ends. TCRbeta CDR3 regions were amplified from genomic DNA by means of the immunoSEQ Assay, a bias-controlled multiplex PCR. The study's processing was this. The number of nucleated cells in each sample was estimated by amplification of reference gene primers within the assay. Sequence reads were collapsed and filtered to measure the absolute abundance of every unique TCRbeta CDR3 rearrangement. Productive Simpson clonality was computed per sample as the square root of Simpson's diversity index over productive rearrangements. TCRdb obtained this table from immuneACCESS and retained in-frame rearrangements with V and J assigned. These tables miss some clones; where compared with another copy, unresolved V genes account for less than half of the shortfall, and the remainder is unexplained. The V and J calls and the clone size are those of that table, but D and trimming were determined from the DNA. Here the sample has around 120,000 clones; almost 90% occur a single time. Around 4% of the sample rests with the top ten.

In regard to this clone: No cognate antigen has been identified for it. Base-call qualities are not available, and no considerably larger clone is one nucleotide away.

In Seattle, one collaborating source enrolled patients while the infection was active and tracked those patients longitudinally over the course of disease. Collaborating institutions collected whole blood in K2EDTA tubes following their own protocols. For TCRbeta analysis, collaborators shipped samples as frozen whole blood, isolated PBMCs, or DNA extracted from either of those sample types. The chain couples TRBV30 to TRBJ2-1; no confident D gene assignment can be made. The receptor's source is a woman in her sixties with COVID-19, enrolled during active disease. Input material: peripheral blood. The CDR3 here reads CAWSADLRYNEQFF. The sequenced DNA: TGTGCCTGGAGTGCCGATCTACGGTACAATGAGCAGTTCTTC.